These 16 T cell receptor beta chains were sequenced from one sample in a study of OX40 agonist ivuxolimab in advanced cancers. Repertoires were generated with immunoSEQ multiplex PCR, while TCRdb's copy carries only in-frame clones and drops some. Among approximately 49,000 clones listed, 85% were seen once. The sample was CD4+ or CD8+ T cells sorted from blood, taken in a trial of the OX40 agonist ivuxolimab. The receptors were gathered from an adult with an advanced solid tumor such as melanoma, head and neck, liver or kidney cancer.

This chain joins TRBV7-9 and TRBJ2-4; D not resolved. Trimming removed 5 bases from V and 6 bases from J, with 14 bases in between. Germline V lookup: CDR1 SEHNR, CDR2 FQNEAQ (reference sequence). This CDR3 has 14 residues. CDR3 sequence: CASSLQLGGNIQYF. The DNA of the CDR3 is TGTGCCAGCAGCCTTCAGTTAGGTGGAAACATTCAGTACTTC.

The rearrangement links TRBV4-3 to TRBJ1-2; D possibly corresponds to TRBD1 (5 bases). CDR1 and CDR2 from the germline V gene are LGHNA and YSLEER. CDR3 length equals 15 residues. The V end lost 0 bases, the J end lost 8 bases, and 16 bases lay between the germline ends. This CDR3 is CASSQDLPGLRGYTF. The CDR3 DNA sequence: TGCGCCAGCAGCCAAGATCTCCCAGGGTTGAGGGGCTACACCTTC.

The chain employs TRBV11-2 and TRBJ1-3; unclear D gene. The CDR3 is 12 amino acids. Trimming shortened V by 1 base and J by 4 bases, and 2 bases separated the two germline ends. Germline V gene data show CDR1 as SGHAT and CDR2 as FQNNGV. The DNA of the CDR3 is TGTGCCAGCAGCTTAGTAGGAAACACCATATATTTT. Translation gives CASSLVGNTIYF.

The chain uses TRBV6-6 and TRBJ1-1; D possibly corresponds to TRBD1 (5 bases). The germline CDR1 and CDR2 sequences are MNHNY and SVGAGI (reference sequence). The CDR3 covers 14 residues. The V and J ends lost 10 bases and 0 bases respectively, with 15 bases between them. CDR3 amino acids: CAISGVKVNTEAFF. The CDR3 bases are TGTGCCATTTCGGGGGTCAAGGTGAACACTGAAGCTTTCTTT.

This chain links TRBV9 with TRBJ1-4; 7 bases match TRBD1. CDR3 size: 16 residues. The germline V gene has CDR1 SGDLS and CDR2 YYNGEE. Trimming took 4 bases from V and 4 from J; bases not matched to a gene: 10. The CDR3 nucleotides are TGTGCCAGCAGCCCTAGGGGGACAGCCTATAATGAAAAACTGTTTTTT. Amino acids: CASSPRGTAYNEKLFF.

This clone appeared a few times. Other DNA sequences within the sample encode an identical CDR3. The genes are TRBV5-4 and TRBJ2-5, with 10 bases lining up with TRBD2. The germline CDR1 and CDR2 sequences are SGHNT and YYREEE (reference sequence). V was clipped by 4 bases and J by 5 bases; unmatched bases: 8. CDR3 size: 15 residues. The CDR3 DNA sequence: TGTGCCAGCAGCCTAATAGCGGGGGGCGGGGAGACCCAGTACTTC. It codes for CASSLIAGGGETQYF.

The V and J genes are TRBV28 and TRBJ1-1, with D possibly being TRBD1 (5 bases). The CDR3 is 14 amino acids. Trimming left V 5 bases short and J 4 bases short, with 14 bases between. Germline V CDR1 and CDR2: MDHEN, SYDVKM. The CDR3, as DNA: TGTGCCAGCAGTCATAGGGGCGGGGGCACTGAAGCTTTCTTT. It is translated as CASSHRGGGTEAFF.

The chain has TRBV6-1 and TRBJ1-2, with TRBD1 matching over 7 bases. CDR3 length: 15 amino acids. J lost 4 bases, V lost 3 bases, and 8 bases had no gene match. Germline CDR1 and CDR2: MNHNS and SASEGT. The CDR3 nucleotides read TGTGCCAGCAGTGATAGTGCAGGGGGTATCTATGGCTACACCTTC. Protein: CASSDSAGGIYGYTF.

A word on this clone: One end of the junction fails to match germline, which may point to a read error. The chain couples TRBV5-1 to TRBJ1-6, with 8 bases matching TRBD1. CDR1 SGHRS and CDR2 YFSETQ come from the germline V gene. This CDR3 spans 14 amino acids. The CDR3 DNA sequence: TGCGCCAGCAGCTCGACAGGGGTTGGCTCACTCCTCCACTTT. Amino acid sequence: CASSSTGVGSLLHF.

Of note for this clone: The junction departs from germline at one end; a sequencing error may be responsible. The J gene is TRBJ1-1, the V gene TRBV9; maybe TRBD1 (6 bases). Germline CDR1 SGDLS, CDR2 YYNGEE. The CDR3 sequence is 15 residues long. Here the CDR3 DNA reads TGTGCCAGCAGCGTAGTTAAGGGGGTGAAGACTGAAGCTTTCTTT. Its translation is CASSVVKGVKTEAFF.

The genes are TRBV28 and TRBJ2-7; 9 bases align to TRBD1. This CDR3 is built from 12 residues. Germline CDR1 reads MDHEN; CDR2 reads SYDVKM. Unmatched junction bases numbered 0, after V lost 3 bases and J lost 6 bases. The CDR3 sequence is CASSLDRGEQYV. The CDR3 nucleotides are TGTGCCAGCAGTTTGGACAGGGGCGAGCAGTACGTC.

This chain uses TRBV7-3 with TRBJ2-7, with TRBD1 as a possible D gene (6 bases). CDR1 and CDR2 (germline): SGHTA, FQGTGA. V dropped 5 bases and J dropped 2 bases, with 19 bases sitting between them. CDR3 size: 16 residues. Here the CDR3 DNA reads TGTGCCAGCAGCCCCACTGCCGGGACATTTACCTACGAGCAGTACTTC. Its translation: CASSPTAGTFTYEQYF.

The chain recombines TRBV14 with TRBJ2-1; D ambiguous. The CDR3 length is 17 residues. CDR1 is SGHDN, CDR2 FVKESK, per germline. The V gene lost 1 base and the J gene lost 0 bases, with 13 bases spanning the gap. In DNA, the CDR3 is TGTGCCAGCAGCCAAGTAGCTGCCCTGAGCTCCTACAATGAGCAGTTCTTC. Amino acids: CASSQVAALSSYNEQFF.

The chain joins TRBV6-1 to TRBJ2-7; no firm D call. Germline CDR1 MNHNS, CDR2 SASEGT. The CDR3 has 12 residues. V was shortened by 1 base and J by 7 bases, with 8 bases between the two germline ends. The CDR3 coding sequence is TGTGCCAGCAGTGAAGAAATGGGGGAGCAGTACTTC. Amino acids: CASSEEMGEQYF.

V and J are TRBV11-2 and TRBJ1-4, with D possibly TRBD1 on 5 matching bases. In germline, CDR1 is SGHAT, CDR2 FQNNGV. The germline V and J ends were trimmed by 1 base and 5 bases, with 17 bases remaining between them. The CDR3 runs 17 residues. CDR3 sequence (DNA): TGTGCCAGCAGCTTAGCGGGGGGTACAGGCTTGAATGAAAAACTGTTTTTT. It codes for CASSLAGGTGLNEKLFF.

The V gene is TRBV28, the J gene TRBJ2-1; weak D call: TRBD1 (6 bases). The CDR3 contains 14 residues. Germline CDR1 reads MDHEN; CDR2 reads SYDVKM. With 6 bases removed from V and 6 bases from J, the gap between germline ends came to 15 bases. The CDR3 loop is CASSSPPGVNEQFF. The CDR3 DNA reads as TGTGCCAGCAGCTCCCCGCCAGGGGTCAATGAGCAGTTCTTC.